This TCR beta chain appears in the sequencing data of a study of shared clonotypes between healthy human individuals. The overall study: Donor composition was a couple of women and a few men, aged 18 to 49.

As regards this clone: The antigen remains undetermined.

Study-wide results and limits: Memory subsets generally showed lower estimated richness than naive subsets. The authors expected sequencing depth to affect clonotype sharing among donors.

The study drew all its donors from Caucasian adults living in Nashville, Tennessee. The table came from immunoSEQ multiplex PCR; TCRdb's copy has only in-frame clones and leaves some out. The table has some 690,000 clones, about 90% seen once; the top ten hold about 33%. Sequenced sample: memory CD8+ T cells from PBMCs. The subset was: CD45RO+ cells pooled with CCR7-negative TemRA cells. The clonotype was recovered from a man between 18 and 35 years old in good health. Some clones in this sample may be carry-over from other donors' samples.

For the CDR3, the DNA is TGTGCCAGCAGTCCAACAGGGTTTAATGAAAAACTGTTTTTT. Translating gives CASSPTGFNEKLFF. The chain links TRBV28 to TRBJ1-4; D possibly corresponds to TRBD1 (6 bases). The V end was cut by 5 bases, the J end by 4 bases, with 11 bases between. CDR1 and CDR2 (germline): MDHEN, SYDVKM. The CDR3 extends over 14 amino acids.